The clone carrying this T cell receptor beta chain was counted between two and nine times. This sample is drawn from a study of T cells after yellow fever vaccination. TCRdb processed the 5' RACE reads anew with MiXCR; each CDR3 protein has one entry. Here the sample spans 620,000 or so distinct CDR3 sequences, roughly an eighth being singletons. Per germline, CDR1 SGHRS and CDR2 YFSETQ. The V and J ends lost 6 bases and 7 bases respectively, with 23 bases between them. This CDR3 region has 15 residues. The origin of this receptor is a man in his thirties or forties who received the YFV17D yellow fever vaccine. The rearrangement links TRBV5-1 to TRBJ2-7; tentative D call: TRBD2 (5 bases). The sample consisted of PBMCs, taken on the day of the yellow fever booster vaccination. The CDR3 bases are TGCGCCAGCAACCCGGCCCAGGTACTCGAGCGGGAGCAGTACTTC. It translates to CASNPAQVLEREQYF.